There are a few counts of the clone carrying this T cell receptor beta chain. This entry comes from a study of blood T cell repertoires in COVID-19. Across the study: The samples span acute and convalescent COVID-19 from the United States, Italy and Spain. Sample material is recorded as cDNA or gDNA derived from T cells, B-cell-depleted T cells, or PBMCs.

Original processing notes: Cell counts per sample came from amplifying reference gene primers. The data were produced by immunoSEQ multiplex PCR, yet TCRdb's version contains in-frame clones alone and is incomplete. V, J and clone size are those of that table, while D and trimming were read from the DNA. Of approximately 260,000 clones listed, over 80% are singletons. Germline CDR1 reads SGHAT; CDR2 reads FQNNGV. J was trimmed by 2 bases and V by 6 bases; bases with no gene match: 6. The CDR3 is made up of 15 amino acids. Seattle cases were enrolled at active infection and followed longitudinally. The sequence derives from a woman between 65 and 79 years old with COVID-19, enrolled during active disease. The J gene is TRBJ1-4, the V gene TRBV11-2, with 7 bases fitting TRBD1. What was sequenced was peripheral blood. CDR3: CASSPTGPTNEKLFF. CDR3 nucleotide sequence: TGTGCCAGCAGTCCGACAGGGCCCACTAATGAAAAACTGTTTTTT.